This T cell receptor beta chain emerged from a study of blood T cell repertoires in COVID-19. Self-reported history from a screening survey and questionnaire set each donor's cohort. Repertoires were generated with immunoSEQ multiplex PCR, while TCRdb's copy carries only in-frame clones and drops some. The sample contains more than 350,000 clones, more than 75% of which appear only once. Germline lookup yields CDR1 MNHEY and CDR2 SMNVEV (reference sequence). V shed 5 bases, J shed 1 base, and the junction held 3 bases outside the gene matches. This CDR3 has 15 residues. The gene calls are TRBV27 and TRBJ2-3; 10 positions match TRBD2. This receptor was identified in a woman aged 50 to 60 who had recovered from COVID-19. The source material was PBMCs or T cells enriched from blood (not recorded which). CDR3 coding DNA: TGTGCCAGCAGTCCCGGGACTAGCGGCACAGATACGCAGTATTTT. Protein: CASSPGTSGTDTQYF.